This T cell receptor beta chain was sequenced during a study of cytomegalovirus exposure and HLA in healthy donors. Study-level findings and limits: The classifier reportedly diagnosed cytomegalovirus status with high specificity and sensitivity. In terms of immune exposure information, only CMV serostatus was available.

The PCR used 60 Vbeta and 13 Jbeta primers. The method was immunoSEQ multiplex PCR; TCRdb's version includes in-frame clones alone and lacks a portion of them. This sample yields about 120,000 clones, of which approximately 80% are seen a single time; 7.5% to 10% belongs to the top ten. CDR1 is WSHSY, CDR2 SAAADI, per germline. The CDR3 sequence is 13 residues long. Trimming took off 3 bases at V and 8 bases at J, with 10 bases between the two ends. Concerning this clone itself: Antigen specificity is unknown.

The chain joins TRBV10-2 to TRBJ1-4; no clear D. This TCR was recovered from a female donor in good health and CMV-seropositive. Sequenced sample: PBMCs. DNA for the CDR3: TGCGCCAGCAGTGAAGCAGCGGCCGAAAAACTGTTTTTT. It is translated as CASSEAAAEKLFF.